Sequencing of this TCR beta chain was carried out in a study of naive and memory T cell subsets. Turning to this clonotype: Antigen unknown.

Germline V gives CDR1 MNHEY, CDR2 SMNVEV (reference sequence). Unmatched junction bases numbered 12, after V lost 7 bases and J lost 4 bases. The CDR3 runs 15 residues. An equimolar mix of two oligonucleotides served as the beta constant-region primer for TRBC1 and TRBC2. Nested alpha and beta constant-region primers with the SP2 primer drove four PCR rounds on ligated cDNA. TCRdb re-analysed the UMI-ligation and nested PCR reads in MiXCR, keeping a single row per CDR3 protein. The sample gives around 140,000 distinct CDR3 sequences, 22% of which show up once; 0.11% is in the top ten. Broader study findings: Especially in CD8 cells, naive repertoires contained a few larger clonotypes, possibly CD45RA-re-expressing memory cells. TCR abundance followed a power law differing between naive and memory subsets.

The J gene is TRBJ2-7, the V gene TRBV27; 8 nucleotides align to TRBD2. The material sequenced was naive CD4+ T cells from blood. The sequence was collected from a human donor in good health. The CDR3 region has the DNA TGTGCCAGCAAGGGCTCGGGGGGGGCGTTTTACGAGCAGTACTTC. It is translated as CASKGSGGAFYEQYF.